Listed below are T cell receptor beta chains from one sample, sequenced in a study of sequential checkpoint blockade in melanoma. Some clones are missing from TCRdb's copy, which holds only in-frame ones; the method was immunoSEQ multiplex PCR. The table includes roughly 28,000 clones, 70% to 85% detected once. Sequencing was performed on CD8+ T cells sorted from blood (inferred from file names), taken from a patient given nivolumab and ipilimumab in sequence. The receptors were sampled from a human donor with melanoma. Each CDR3 is given with its conserved first and last residue. A D gene is named only where the DNA matches it firmly. Some rows mark clone size as missing; the rest say once, few, many or name a class of expanded clone.

CDR3 DNA | CDR3 protein | D gene | J gene | clone size | V gene
TGTGCCACCAGCCCTAAGAGCACAGATACGCAGTATTTT | CATSPKSTDTQYF | - | TRBJ2-3 | - | TRBV15
TGTGCCAGCAGTTTTTATCGTAGGAGGGAATCAGATACGCAGTATTTT | CASSFYRRRESDTQYF | - | TRBJ2-3 | few | TRBV27
TGTGCCAGCAGCCCCGTCAATGAGCAGTTCTTC | CASSPVNEQFF | - | TRBJ2-1 | - | TRBV7-3
TGTGCCAGCAGCCAAGATTGGGATGGAGGAGCTAATGAAAAACTGTTTTTT | CASSQDWDGGANEKLFF | - | TRBJ1-4 | - | TRBV4-2
TGTGCCAGCAGCGCATTTTGGGGGGGAGGGTACAATGAGCAGTTCTTC | CASSAFWGGGYNEQFF | TRBD2 | TRBJ2-1 | medium-sized | TRBV9
TGTGCCAGCAGCCGGACTAGCGGCTACTCCGGGGAGCTGTTTTTT | CASSRTSGYSGELFF | TRBD2 | TRBJ2-2 | - | TRBV7-6
TGTGCCAGCAGAATCTACGGGGGTGAGACCCAGTACTTC | CASRIYGGETQYF | - | TRBJ2-5 | - | TRBV7-2
TGCAGCGTTGATTGGGACAGGGGAAATGAGCAGTTCTTC | CSVDWDRGNEQFF | TRBD1 | TRBJ2-1 | - | TRBV29-1
TGCGCCAGCAGCCAAGGGGGGGGGCCCGGGGAGCTGTTTTTT | CASSQGGGPGELFF | - | TRBJ2-2 | once | TRBV4-1
TGCGCCAGCAGATCCGGGACAGGGGGCTCCTACGAGCAGTACTTC | CASRSGTGGSYEQYF | TRBD1 | TRBJ2-7 | - | TRBV5-1
TGTGCCAGCAGGGACCCGGGACAGGGGCCAGATACGCAGTATTTT | CASRDPGQGPDTQYF | TRBD1 | TRBJ2-3 | - | TRBV6-5
TGTGCCAGCACCACGGATATGGGCAGTGAGCAGTTCTTC | CASTTDMGSEQFF | - | TRBJ2-1 | - | TRBV6-5
TGTGCCAGCAGTACGGAGGTACGCTTGTGGGTTAATTCACCCCTCCACTTT | CASSTEVRLWVNSPLHF | - | TRBJ1-6 | - | TRBV28
TGCGCCAGCAGCTTGGACTCAGGGTTGTCCTATGGCTACACCTTC | CASSLDSGLSYGYTF | - | TRBJ1-2 | - | TRBV5-1
TGCAGCGTCCGGACACAGTCGACCACAGATACGCAGTATTTT | CSVRTQSTTDTQYF | - | TRBJ2-3 | - | TRBV29-1
TGTGCCAGCAGTTACTCGCCCAGCTCCGGGGAGACCCAGTACTTC | CASSYSPSSGETQYF | - | TRBJ2-5 | - | TRBV6-5
TGTGCCAGCAGCGCCCCAGGGGGGAATCTAAGGAACACTGAAGCTTTCTTT | CASSAPGGNLRNTEAFF | TRBD1 | TRBJ1-1 | - | TRBV9
TGTGCCAGCAGTGATTCTCCAGGGGGGCATGTCGGGGAGCTGTTTTTT | CASSDSPGGHVGELFF | - | TRBJ2-2 | - | TRBV2
TGTGCCAGCAGTGAAACGGGGGGGCCCCCAGATACGCAGTATTTT | CASSETGGPPDTQYF | TRBD2 | TRBJ2-3 | - | TRBV6-4
TGTGCCAGCACCCCCGGGGTCGCAGATACGCAGTATTTT | CASTPGVADTQYF | - | TRBJ2-3 | - | TRBV5-4
TGTGCCAGCAGCGACGGGAATTCACCCCTCCACTTT | CASSDGNSPLHF | - | TRBJ1-6 | - | TRBV9
TGCGCCAGCAGTGCGGGGGTTCATGGCAATCAGCCCCAGCATTTT | CASSAGVHGNQPQHF | - | TRBJ1-5 | few | TRBV10-2
TGCGCCAGCAGCGTCCAGGGTAGCTACGAGCAGTACTTC | CASSVQGSYEQYF | - | TRBJ2-7 | - | TRBV5-1
TGCGCCAGCAGTGAGTCAAAAACACCCAACGGGGGGATTAAAAACATTCAGTACTTC | CASSESKTPNGGIKNIQYF | TRBD2 | TRBJ2-4 | - | TRBV10-1
TGTGCCAGCAGCGTACAGGGGGAAGAGAAGACCCAGTACTTC | CASSVQGEEKTQYF | TRBD1 | TRBJ2-5 | - | TRBV9